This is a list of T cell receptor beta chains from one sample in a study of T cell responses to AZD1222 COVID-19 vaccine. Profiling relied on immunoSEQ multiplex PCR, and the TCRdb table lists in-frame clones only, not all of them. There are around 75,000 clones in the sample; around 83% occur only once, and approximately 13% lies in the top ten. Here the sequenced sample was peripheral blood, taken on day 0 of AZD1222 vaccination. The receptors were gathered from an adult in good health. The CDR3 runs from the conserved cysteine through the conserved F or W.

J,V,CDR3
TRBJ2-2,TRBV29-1,CSVPKPVNTGELFF
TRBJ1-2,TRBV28,CASSLWQRIGYTF
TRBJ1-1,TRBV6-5,CASGWGPGDTEAFF
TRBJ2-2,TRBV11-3,CASSSGTLYTGELFF
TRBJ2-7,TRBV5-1,CASSLGLAGERAYEQYF
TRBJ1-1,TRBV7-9,CASSLARGNTEAFF
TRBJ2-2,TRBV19,CASSPRTGNTGELFF
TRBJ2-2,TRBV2,CASKQLANTGELFF
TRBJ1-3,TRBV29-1,CSVEDVTKRDTIYF
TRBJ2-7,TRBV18,CASSPPGVSYEQYF
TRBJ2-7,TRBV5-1,CASSTGLAGGAGYEQYF
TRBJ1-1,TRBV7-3,CASSPQGGGSEAFF
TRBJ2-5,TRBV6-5,CASSLDRGSVTQYF
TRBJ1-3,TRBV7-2,CASSTWDSSGNTIYF
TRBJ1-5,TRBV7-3,CASSPELGQPQHF
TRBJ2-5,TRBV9,CASSVEGGKETQYF
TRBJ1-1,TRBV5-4,CASSPKGQLNTEAFF
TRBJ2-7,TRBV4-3,CASSQDAGGRAHSYEQYF
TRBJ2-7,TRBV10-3,CAISEAGPEQYF
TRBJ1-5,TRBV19,CASSILGTGFPQPQHF
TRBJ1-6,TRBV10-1,CASRLGSLCNSPLHF
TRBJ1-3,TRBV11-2,CASSHTAGNTIYF
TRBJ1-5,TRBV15,CATSSPRTGSQHF
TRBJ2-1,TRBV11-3,CASSLRDRGFNEQFF
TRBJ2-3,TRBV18,CASSPAERGTDTQYF
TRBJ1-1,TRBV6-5,CASSQGGVNTEAFF
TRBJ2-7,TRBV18,CASHRDRVDEQYF
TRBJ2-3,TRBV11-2,CASSLGGWVTDTQYF
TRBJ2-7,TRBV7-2,CASSPRTSGGPPYEQYF
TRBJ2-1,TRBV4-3,CASSQFDIGNEQFF
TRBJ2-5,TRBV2,CASSENLAGEQETQYF
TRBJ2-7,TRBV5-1,CASTSEAGEQYF
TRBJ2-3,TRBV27,CASSSRGRTDTQYF
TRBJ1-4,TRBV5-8,CASSFGSTTNEKLFF
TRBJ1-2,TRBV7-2,CASSLRQGGYTF
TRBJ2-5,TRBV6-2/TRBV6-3,CASSYSVAVGETQYF
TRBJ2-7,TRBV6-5,CASSYQDRASYEQYF
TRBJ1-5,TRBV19,CASSIGQGNQPQHF
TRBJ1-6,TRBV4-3,CASSQDPPAGRGHNSPLHF
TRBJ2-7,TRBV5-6,CASSFPSGAYEQYF
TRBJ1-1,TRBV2,CASSEVSGSMNTEAFF
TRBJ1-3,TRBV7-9,CASSRRILGGQSNTIYF
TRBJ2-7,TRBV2,CASSETDRAPYEQYF
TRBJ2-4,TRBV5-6,CASSATGTAQAKNIQYF